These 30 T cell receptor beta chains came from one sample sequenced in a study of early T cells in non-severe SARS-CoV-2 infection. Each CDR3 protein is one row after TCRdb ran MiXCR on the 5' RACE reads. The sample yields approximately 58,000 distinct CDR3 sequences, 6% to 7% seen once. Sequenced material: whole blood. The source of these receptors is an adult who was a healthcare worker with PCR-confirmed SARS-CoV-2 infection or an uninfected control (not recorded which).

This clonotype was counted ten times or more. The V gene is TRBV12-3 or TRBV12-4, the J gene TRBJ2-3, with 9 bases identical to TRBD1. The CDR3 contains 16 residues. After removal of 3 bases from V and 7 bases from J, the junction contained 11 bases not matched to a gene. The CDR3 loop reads CASSFTGQGMRNTQYF. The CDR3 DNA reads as TGTGCCAGCAGTTTCACGGGACAGGGTATGAGGAATACGCAGTATTTT.

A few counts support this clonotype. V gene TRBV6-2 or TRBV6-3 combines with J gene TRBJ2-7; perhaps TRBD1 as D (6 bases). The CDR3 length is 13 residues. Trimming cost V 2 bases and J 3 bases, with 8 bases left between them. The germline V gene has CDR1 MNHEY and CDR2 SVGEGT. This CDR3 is CASSYQGSYEQYF. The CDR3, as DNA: TGTGCCAGCAGTTACCAGGGGAGCTACGAGCAGTACTTC.

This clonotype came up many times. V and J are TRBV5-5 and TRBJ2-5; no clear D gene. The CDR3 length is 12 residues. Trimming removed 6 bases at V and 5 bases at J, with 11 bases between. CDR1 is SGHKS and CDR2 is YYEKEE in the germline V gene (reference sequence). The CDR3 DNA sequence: TGTGCCAGCACCCCCCCCCATGAGACCCAGTACTTC. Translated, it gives CASTPPHETQYF.

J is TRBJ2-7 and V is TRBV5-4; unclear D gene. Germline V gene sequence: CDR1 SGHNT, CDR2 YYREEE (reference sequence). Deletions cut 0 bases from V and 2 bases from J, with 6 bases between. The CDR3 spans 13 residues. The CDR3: CASSLGRTYEQYF. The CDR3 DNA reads TGTGCCAGCAGCTTGGGGCGGACCTACGAGCAGTACTTC.

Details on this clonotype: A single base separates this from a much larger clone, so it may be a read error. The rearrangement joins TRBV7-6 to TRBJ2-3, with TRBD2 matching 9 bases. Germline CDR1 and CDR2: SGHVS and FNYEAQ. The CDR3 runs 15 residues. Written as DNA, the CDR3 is TGTGCCAGCGGCTTTTTTGCGGGGGGGCGGTATACGCAGTATTTT. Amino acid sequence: CASGFFAGGRYTQYF.

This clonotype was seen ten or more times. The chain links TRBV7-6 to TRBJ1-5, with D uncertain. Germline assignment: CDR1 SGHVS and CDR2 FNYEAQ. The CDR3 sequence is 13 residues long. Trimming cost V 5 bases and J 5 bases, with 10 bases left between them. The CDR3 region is CASSLSGDQPQHF. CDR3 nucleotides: TGTGCCAGCAGCCTAAGCGGAGATCAGCCCCAGCATTTT.

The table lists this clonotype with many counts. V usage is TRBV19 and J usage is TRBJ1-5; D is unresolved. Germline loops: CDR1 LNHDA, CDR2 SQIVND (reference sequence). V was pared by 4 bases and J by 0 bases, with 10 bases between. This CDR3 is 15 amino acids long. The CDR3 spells CASSTRQYSNQPQHF. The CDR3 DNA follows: TGTGCCAGTAGTACCAGACAATATAGCAATCAGCCCCAGCATTTT.

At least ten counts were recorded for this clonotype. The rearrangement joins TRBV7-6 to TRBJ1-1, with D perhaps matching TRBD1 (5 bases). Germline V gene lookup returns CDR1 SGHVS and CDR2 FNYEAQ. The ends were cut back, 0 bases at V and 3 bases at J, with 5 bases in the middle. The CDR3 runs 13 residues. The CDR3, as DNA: TGTGCCAGCAGCTTAGCGGGGGACACTGAAGCTTTCTTT. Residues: CASSLAGDTEAFF.

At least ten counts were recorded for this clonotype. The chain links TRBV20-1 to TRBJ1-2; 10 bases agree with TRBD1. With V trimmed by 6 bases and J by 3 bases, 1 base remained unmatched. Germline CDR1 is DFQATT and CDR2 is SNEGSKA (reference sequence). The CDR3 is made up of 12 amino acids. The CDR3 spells CSADRGDYGYTF. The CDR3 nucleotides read TGCAGTGCGGACAGGGGGGACTATGGCTACACCTTC.

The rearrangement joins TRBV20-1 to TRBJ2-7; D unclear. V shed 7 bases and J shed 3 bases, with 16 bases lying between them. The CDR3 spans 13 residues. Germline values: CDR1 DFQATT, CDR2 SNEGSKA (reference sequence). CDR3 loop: CSVPGGSFYEQYF. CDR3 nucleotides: TGCAGTGTCCCGGGCGGTAGCTTCTACGAGCAGTACTTC.

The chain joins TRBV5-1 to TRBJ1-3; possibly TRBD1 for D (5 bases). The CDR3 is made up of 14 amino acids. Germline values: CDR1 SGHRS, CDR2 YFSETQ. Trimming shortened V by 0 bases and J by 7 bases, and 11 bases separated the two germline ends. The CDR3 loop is CASSLAQTANTIYF. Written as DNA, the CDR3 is TGCGCCAGCAGCTTGGCCCAGACAGCCAACACCATATATTTT.

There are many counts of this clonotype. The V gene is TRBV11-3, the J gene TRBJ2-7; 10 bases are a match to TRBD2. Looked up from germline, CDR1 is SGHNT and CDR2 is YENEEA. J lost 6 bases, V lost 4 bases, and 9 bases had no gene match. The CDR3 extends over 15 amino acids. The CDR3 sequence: CASSYGSGGAGEQYF. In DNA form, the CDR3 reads TGTGCCAGCAGCTATGGAAGCGGGGGGGCCGGCGAGCAGTACTTC.

The CDR3, as DNA: TGCGCCAGCAGCCCGGACGCCCCTAGCACAGATACGCAGTATTTT. As protein: CASSPDAPSTDTQYF. V usage is TRBV5-1 and J usage is TRBJ2-3; the D is unclear. The germline V gene has CDR1 SGHRS and CDR2 YFSETQ. The CDR3 runs to 15 residues. Trimming left V 4 bases short and J 0 bases short, with 12 bases between.

As DNA, the CDR3 is TGCAGCGTTAGTCCAGGGCTTGGAATTGCTGAAGCTTTCTTT. This encodes CSVSPGLGIAEAFF. The chain links TRBV29-1 to TRBJ1-1; TRBD1 is a possible D gene (5 bases). This CDR3 contains 14 residues. CDR1 SQVTM and CDR2 ANQGSEA come from the germline V gene. Trimming took 5 bases from V and 6 from J, leaving 19 bases between them.

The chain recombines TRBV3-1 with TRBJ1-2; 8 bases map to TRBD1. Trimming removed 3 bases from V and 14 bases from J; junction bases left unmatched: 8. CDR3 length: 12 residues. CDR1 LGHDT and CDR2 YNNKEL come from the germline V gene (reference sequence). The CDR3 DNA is TGTGCCAGCAGCCAGTTCCAGGGGGCGCAAACCTTC. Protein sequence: CASSQFQGAQTF. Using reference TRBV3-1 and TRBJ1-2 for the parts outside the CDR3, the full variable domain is DTAVSQTPKYLVTQMGNDKSIKCEQNLGHDTMYWYKQDSKKFLKIMFSYNNKELIINETVPNRFSPKSPDKAHLNLHINSLELGDSAVYFCASSQFQGAQTFGSGTRLTVV.

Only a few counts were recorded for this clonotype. For the CDR3, the DNA is TGTGCCAGCAGTTTATCTGGGCGGCGCACAGATACGCAGTATTTT. Its protein product is CASSLSGRRTDTQYF. The chain has TRBV28 and TRBJ2-3; no clear D gene. This CDR3 region has 15 residues. The ends were cut back, 1 base at V and 1 base at J, with 9 bases in the middle. Germline V gene data show CDR1 as MDHEN and CDR2 as SYDVKM.

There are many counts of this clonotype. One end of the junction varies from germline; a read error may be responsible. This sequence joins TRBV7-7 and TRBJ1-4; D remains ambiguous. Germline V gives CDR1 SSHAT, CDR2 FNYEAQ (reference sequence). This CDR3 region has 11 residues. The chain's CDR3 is CASSSGEKLFF. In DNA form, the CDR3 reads TGTGCTAGCAGCAGCGGTGAAAAACTGTTTTTT.

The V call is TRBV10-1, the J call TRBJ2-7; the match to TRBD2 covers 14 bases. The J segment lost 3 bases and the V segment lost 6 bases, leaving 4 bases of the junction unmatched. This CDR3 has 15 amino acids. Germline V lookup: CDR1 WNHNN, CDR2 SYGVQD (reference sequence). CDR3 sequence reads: CASRGLAGANYEQYF. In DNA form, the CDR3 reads TGCGCCAGCAGGGGACTAGCGGGGGCGAACTACGAGCAGTACTTC.

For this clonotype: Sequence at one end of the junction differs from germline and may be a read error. CDR3 nucleotide sequence: TGTGCCAGCAGCTTAGCAGGGGACACCGGGGAGCTGGTTTTT. It specifies CASSLAGDTGELVF. The gene calls are TRBV11-2 and TRBJ2-2; a possible D gene is TRBD1 (6 bases). This CDR3 is built from 14 residues. The V gene's germline CDR1 is SGHAT and CDR2 FQNNGV.

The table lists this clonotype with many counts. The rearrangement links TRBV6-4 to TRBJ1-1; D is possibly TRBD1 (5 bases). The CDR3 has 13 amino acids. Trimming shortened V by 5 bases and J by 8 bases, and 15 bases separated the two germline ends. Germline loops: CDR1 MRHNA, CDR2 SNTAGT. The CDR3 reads CASSPSGAAEAFF. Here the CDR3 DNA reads TGTGCCAGCAGTCCCAGTGGGGCAGCCGAAGCTTTCTTT.

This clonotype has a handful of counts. For the CDR3, the DNA is TGTGCCAGCAGTTCCCCTAACCCCTACGAGCAGTACTTC. Protein: CASSSPNPYEQYF. The J gene is TRBJ2-7, the V gene TRBV6-2 or TRBV6-3; D not certain. The germline V gene encodes CDR1 MNHEY and CDR2 SVGEGT. The CDR3 has 13 residues. Trimming removed 4 bases at V and 2 bases at J, with 9 bases between.

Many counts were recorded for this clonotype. DNA of the CDR3: TGTGCCAGCAGCCACCAGCTAAACGAGCAGTACTTC. This gives the protein CASSHQLNEQYF. This chain uses TRBV7-9 with TRBJ2-7; D gene unclear. CDR3 length: 12 amino acids. V lost 5 bases to trimming and J lost 5 bases, with 10 bases between them. Germline CDR1 and CDR2: SEHNR and FQNEAQ (reference sequence).

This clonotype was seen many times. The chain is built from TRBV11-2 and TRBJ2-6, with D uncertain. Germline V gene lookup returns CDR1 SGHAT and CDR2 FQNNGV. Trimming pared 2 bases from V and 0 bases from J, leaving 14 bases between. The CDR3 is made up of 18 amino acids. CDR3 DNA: TGTGCCAGCAGCTTAAGTGCGTCTCTCCGCTCTGGGGCCAACGTCCTGACTTTC. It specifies CASSLSASLRSGANVLTF.

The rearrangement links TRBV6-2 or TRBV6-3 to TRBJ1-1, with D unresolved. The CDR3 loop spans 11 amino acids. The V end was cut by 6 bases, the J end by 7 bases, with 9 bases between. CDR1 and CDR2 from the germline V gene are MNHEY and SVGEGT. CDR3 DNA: TGTGCCAGCAGGGAAGAGATTGAAGCTTTCTTT. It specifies CASREEIEAFF.

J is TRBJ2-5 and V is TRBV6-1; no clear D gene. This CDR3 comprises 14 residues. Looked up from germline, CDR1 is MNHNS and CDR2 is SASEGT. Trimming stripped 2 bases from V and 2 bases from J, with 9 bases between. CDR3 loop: CASSELSIQETQYF. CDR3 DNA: TGTGCCAGCAGTGAATTAAGTATTCAAGAGACCCAGTACTTC.

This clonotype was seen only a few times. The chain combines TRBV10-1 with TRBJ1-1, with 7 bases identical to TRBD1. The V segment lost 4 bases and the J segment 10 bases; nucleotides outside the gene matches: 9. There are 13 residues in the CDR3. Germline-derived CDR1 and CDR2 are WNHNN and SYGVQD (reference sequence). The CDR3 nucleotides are TGCGCCAGCAGTGGGGACAGAAAGATGAGAGCTTTCTTT. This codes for CASSGDRKMRAFF.

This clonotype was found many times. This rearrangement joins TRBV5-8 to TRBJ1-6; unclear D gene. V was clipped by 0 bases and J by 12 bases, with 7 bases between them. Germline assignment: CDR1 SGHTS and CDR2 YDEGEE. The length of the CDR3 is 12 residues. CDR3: CASSLGSQPLHF. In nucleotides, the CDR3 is TGTGCCAGCAGCTTGGGCAGCCAACCCCTCCACTTT.

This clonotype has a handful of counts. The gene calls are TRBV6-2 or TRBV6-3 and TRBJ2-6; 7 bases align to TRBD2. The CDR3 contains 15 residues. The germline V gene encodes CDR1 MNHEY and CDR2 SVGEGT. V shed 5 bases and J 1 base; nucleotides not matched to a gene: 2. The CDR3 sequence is CASSTGGSGANVLTF. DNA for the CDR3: TGTGCCAGCAGTACGGGGGGATCTGGGGCCAACGTCCTGACTTTC.

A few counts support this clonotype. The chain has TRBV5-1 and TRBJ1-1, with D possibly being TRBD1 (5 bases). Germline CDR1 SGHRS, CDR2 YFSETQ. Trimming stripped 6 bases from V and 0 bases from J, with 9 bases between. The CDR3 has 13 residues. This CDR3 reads CASNGGLNTEAFF. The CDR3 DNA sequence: TGCGCCAGCAACGGGGGACTGAACACTGAAGCTTTCTTT.

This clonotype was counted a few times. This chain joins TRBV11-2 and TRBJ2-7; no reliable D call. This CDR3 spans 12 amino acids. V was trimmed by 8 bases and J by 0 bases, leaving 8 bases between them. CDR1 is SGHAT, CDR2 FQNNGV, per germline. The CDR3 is CASGRSSYEQYF. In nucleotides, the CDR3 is TGTGCCAGCGGCAGGAGCTCCTACGAGCAGTACTTC.